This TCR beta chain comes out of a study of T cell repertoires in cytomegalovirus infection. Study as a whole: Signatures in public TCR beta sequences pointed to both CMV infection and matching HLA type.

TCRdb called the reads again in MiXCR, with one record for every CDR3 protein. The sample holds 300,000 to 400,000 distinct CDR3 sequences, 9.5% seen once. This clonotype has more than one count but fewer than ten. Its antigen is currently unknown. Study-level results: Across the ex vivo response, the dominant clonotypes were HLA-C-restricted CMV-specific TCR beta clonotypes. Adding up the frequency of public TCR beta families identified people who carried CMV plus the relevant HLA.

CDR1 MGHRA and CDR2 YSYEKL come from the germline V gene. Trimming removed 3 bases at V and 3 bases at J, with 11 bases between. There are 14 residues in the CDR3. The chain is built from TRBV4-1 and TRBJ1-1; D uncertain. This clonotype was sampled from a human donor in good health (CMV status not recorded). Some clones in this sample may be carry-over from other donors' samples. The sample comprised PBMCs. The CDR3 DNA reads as TGCGCCAGCAGCCACGTTCCTGGGGACACTGAAGCTTTCTTT. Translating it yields CASSHVPGDTEAFF.